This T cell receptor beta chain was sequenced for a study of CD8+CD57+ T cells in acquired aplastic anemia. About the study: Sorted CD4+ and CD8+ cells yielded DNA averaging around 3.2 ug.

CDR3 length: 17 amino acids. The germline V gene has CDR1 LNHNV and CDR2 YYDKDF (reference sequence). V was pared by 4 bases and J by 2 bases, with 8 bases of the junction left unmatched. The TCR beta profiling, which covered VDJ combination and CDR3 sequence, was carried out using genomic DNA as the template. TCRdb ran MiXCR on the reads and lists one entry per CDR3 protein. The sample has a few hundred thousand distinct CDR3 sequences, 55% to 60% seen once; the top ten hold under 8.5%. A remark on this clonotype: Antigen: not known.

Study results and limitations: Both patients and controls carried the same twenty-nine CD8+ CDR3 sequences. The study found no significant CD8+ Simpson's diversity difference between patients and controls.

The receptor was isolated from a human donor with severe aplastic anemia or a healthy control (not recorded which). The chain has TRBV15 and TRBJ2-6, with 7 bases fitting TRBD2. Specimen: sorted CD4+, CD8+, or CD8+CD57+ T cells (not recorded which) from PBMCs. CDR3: CATSMGGYQPGANVLTF. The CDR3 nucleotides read TGTGCCACCAGCATGGGGGGGTATCAACCTGGGGCCAACGTCCTGACTTTC.